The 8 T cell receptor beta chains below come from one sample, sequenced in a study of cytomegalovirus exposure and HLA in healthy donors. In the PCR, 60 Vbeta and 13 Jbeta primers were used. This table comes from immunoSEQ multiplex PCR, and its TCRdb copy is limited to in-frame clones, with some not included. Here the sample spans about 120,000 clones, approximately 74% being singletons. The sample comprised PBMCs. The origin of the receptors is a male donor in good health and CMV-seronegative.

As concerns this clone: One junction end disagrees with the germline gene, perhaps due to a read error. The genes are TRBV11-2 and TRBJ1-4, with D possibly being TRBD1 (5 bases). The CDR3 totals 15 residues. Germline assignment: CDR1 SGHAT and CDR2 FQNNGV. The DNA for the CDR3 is TGTGCCAGCAGCTTAGGGGTTGGGACTAATGAAAAGCTGTTTTTT. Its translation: CASSLGVGTNEKLFF.

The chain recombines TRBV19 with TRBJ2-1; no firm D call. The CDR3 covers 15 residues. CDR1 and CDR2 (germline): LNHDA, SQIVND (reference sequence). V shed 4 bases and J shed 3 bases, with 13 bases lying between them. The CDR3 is CASSRVAQNYNEQFF. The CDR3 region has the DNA TGTGCCAGTAGTAGGGTCGCACAGAACTACAATGAGCAGTTCTTC.

CDR3 protein: CAWSVSRTGELFF. Written as DNA, the CDR3 is TGTGCCTGGAGTGTGTCGCGCACCGGGGAGCTGTTTTTT. The V gene is TRBV30, the J gene TRBJ2-2; unclear D gene. Germline values: CDR1 GTSNPN, CDR2 SVGIG (reference sequence). This CDR3 spans 13 amino acids. Trimming removed 0 bases at V and 4 bases at J, with 6 bases between.

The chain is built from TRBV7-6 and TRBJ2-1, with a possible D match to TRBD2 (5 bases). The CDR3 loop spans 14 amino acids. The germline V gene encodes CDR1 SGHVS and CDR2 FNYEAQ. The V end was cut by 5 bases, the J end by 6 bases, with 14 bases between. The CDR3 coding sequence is TGTGCCAGCAGCGCCCTTTGGAGCGGCAATGAGCAGTTCTTC. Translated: CASSALWSGNEQFF.

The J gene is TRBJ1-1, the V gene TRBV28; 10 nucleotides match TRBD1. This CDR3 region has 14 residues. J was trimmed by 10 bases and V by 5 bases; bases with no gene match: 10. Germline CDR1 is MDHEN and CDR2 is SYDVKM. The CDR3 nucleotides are TGTGCCAGCAGTGTTCCGGGACAGGGGATGGCAGCTTTCTTT. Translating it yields CASSVPGQGMAAFF.

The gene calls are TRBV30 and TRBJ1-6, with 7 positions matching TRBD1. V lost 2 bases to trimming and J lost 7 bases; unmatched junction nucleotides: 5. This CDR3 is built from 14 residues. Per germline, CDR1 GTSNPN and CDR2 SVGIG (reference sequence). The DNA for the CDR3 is TGTGCCTGGAGTTTAGGGGGCCAGAATTCACCCCTCCACTTT. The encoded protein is CAWSLGGQNSPLHF.

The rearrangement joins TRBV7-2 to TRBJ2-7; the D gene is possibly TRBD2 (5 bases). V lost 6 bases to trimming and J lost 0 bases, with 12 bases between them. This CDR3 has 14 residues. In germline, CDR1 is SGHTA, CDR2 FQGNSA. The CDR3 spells CASRRSGSSYEQYF. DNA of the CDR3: TGTGCCAGCAGAAGAAGCGGCAGCTCCTACGAGCAGTACTTC.

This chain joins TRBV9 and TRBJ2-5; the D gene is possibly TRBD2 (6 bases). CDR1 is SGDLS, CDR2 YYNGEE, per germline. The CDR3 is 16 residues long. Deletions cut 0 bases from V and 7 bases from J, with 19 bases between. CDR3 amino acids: CASSVAADAGLGTQYF. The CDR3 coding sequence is TGTGCCAGCAGCGTAGCGGCAGACGCGGGGCTTGGGACCCAGTACTTC.